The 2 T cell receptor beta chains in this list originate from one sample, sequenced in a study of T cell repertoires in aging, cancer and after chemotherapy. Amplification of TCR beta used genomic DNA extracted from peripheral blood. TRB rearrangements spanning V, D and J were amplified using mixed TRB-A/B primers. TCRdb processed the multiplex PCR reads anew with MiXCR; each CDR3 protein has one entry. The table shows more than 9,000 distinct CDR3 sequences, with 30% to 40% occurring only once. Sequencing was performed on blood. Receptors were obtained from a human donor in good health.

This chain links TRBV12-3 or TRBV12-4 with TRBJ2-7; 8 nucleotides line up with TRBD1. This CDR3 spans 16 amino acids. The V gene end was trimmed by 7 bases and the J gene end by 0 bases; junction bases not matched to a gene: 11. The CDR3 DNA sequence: TGTGCCAGCACCCTTGCGTCAGGGGGCAACTCCTACGAGCAGTACTTC. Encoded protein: CASTLASGGNSYEQYF.

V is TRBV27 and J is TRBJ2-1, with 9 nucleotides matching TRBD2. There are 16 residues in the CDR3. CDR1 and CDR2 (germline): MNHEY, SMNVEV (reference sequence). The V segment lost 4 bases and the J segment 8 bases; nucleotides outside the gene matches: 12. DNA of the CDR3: TGTGCCAGCAGTTCGTCTAGCGGGAACGTATGGGATGAGCAGTTCTTC. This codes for CASSSSSGNVWDEQFF.